A single sample is the source of the 24 T cell receptor beta chains below, sequenced in a study of spatial heterogeneity in lung cancer. General study results and limits: Mutation tallies in tumors tracked expanded intratumoral alpha and beta TCR counts.

Time point in this sample: sample taken at primary tumor resection. No antigen has been identified for these receptors. TCRdb reprocessed the 5' RACE reads with MiXCR, giving one entry per CDR3 protein. This sample has under 12,000 distinct CDR3 sequences, with more than 4% found just once. This specimen consisted of lung tumor tissue, obtained at surgery. The receptor source for this set is a male donor with early-stage non-small cell lung cancer.

This clonotype was counted at least ten times. This beta chain lies outside the target of a library built for alpha chains; its clone size means little. The chain is built from TRBV5-6 and TRBJ2-3, with 10 bases fitting TRBD2. The J segment lost 4 bases and the V segment lost 3 bases, leaving 8 bases of the junction unmatched. CDR3 length: 16 amino acids. Germline values: CDR1 SGHDT, CDR2 YYEEEE. The CDR3 here is CASSSATSGAADTQYF. CDR3 sequence (DNA): TGTGCCAGCAGCTCAGCCACTAGCGGGGCGGCAGATACGCAGTATTTT.

As to this clonotype: A much larger clone is a single base away; this may be a read error. A library prepared for alpha chains yielded this beta chain as an off-target read; its size is of little meaning. J is TRBJ2-6 and V is TRBV11-2; possible D gene TRBD2, 5 bases. The V gene lost 2 bases and the J gene lost 1 base, with 15 bases spanning the gap. Germline V gene data show CDR1 as SGHAT and CDR2 as FQNNGV. CDR3 length: 18 residues. In DNA form, the CDR3 reads TGTGCCAGCAGCTTAATAGGAGGACTGGTATCTGGGGCCAACGTCCTGACTTTC. Translating it yields CASSLIGGLVSGANVLTF.

This clonotype was seen repeatedly, ten times or more. In a library made to pick up alpha chains, this beta chain is a stray read with a size that means little. The chain employs TRBV12-3 or TRBV12-4 and TRBJ2-2; possible D gene TRBD1, 6 bases. CDR3 size: 14 residues. The V and J ends lost 1 base and 4 bases respectively, with 7 bases between them. CDR3 loop: CASSLVGATGELFF. CDR3 sequence (DNA): TGTGCCAGCAGTTTAGTGGGGGCCACCGGGGAGCTGTTTTTT.

In this sample, this clonotype turned up many times. A library prepared for alpha chains yielded this beta chain as an off-target read; its size is of little meaning. The V and J genes are TRBV18 and TRBJ2-1, with D possibly TRBD1 on 6 matching bases. V was pared by 1 base and J by 10 bases, with 14 bases between. CDR1 is KGHSH and CDR2 is LQKENI in the germline V gene. The length of the CDR3 is 14 residues. The CDR3 loop is CASSPRQGLGEQFF. The DNA of the CDR3 is TGTGCCAGCTCACCACGCCAGGGGCTAGGGGAGCAGTTCTTC.

This clonotype was observed a few times. This beta chain lies outside the target of a library built for alpha chains; its clone size means little. The V gene is TRBV20-1, the J gene TRBJ2-7; D call uncertain. The CDR3 spans 11 residues. Germline values: CDR1 DFQATT, CDR2 SNEGSKA (reference sequence). V shed 4 bases and J shed 7 bases, with 11 bases lying between them. The CDR3 DNA is TGCAGTGCTACCCGAGAAGAGGAGCAGTACTTC. Protein sequence: CSATREEEQYF.

This clonotype is deemed medium-sized. The library was built for alpha chains, so this beta chain is an off-target read and its size means little. The V call is TRBV6-6, the J call TRBJ1-2; D is possibly TRBD1 (5 bases). CDR3 length: 16 amino acids. V lost 0 bases and J lost 2, with 13 bases in between. Looked up from germline, CDR1 is MNHNY and CDR2 is SVGAGI (reference sequence). The DNA for the CDR3 is TGTGCCAGCAGTTACTCGGTCCAGGGCAAGAACTATGGCTACACCTTC. Protein: CASSYSVQGKNYGYTF.

In its sample, this clonotype was seen many times. This beta chain was picked up by a library intended for alpha chains and is off target, so its count carries little meaning. This chain joins TRBV28 and TRBJ1-4; no clear D gene. Trimming removed 6 bases from V and 5 bases from J, with 19 bases in between. CDR3 size: 16 residues. CDR1 and CDR2 (germline): MDHEN, SYDVKM. CDR3 residues: CASSLHFGPVNEKLFF. The CDR3 DNA is TGTGCCAGCAGCCTACACTTCGGGCCCGTAAATGAAAAACTGTTTTTT.

About this clonotype itself: Since it is a stray read in a library aimed at alpha chains, this beta chain has a size that is not meaningful. This chain joins TRBV9 and TRBJ1-2; D gene uncertain. This CDR3 has 11 amino acids. V lost 3 bases, J lost 4 bases, and 4 bases lay in between. CDR1 is SGDLS, CDR2 YYNGEE, per germline. The CDR3 region has the DNA TGTGCCAGCAGCGATCGCTATGGCTACACCTTC. It encodes CASSDRYGYTF.

This clonotype has at least ten counts. This beta chain was picked up by a library intended for alpha chains and is off target, so its count carries little meaning. The rearrangement joins TRBV14 to TRBJ2-1, with TRBD2 as a possible D gene (5 bases). CDR3 length: 15 amino acids. CDR1 SGHDN and CDR2 FVKESK come from the germline V gene. The V gene lost 0 bases and the J gene lost 7 bases, with 13 bases spanning the gap. The CDR3 is CASSQDLVARNEQFF. CDR3 sequence (DNA): TGTGCCAGCAGCCAAGATTTGGTAGCGCGGAATGAGCAGTTCTTC.

There are many counts of this clonotype. This beta chain is an unintended read in a library built for alpha chains; its size means little. The V and J genes are TRBV6-2 or TRBV6-3 and TRBJ2-7, with D possibly TRBD1 on 6 matching bases. The germline gives CDR1 MNHEY, CDR2 SVGEGT. CDR3 length: 13 amino acids. The CDR3 coding sequence is TGTGCGGTCGGAGTTAGGGGGACGTACGAGCAGTACTTC. Its translation is CAVGVRGTYEQYF.

Remarks on this clonotype: A much larger clone lies a single base off, so this may be a read error. As an off-target read in a library built for alpha chains, this beta chain has a frequency of little significance. The rearrangement joins TRBV9 to TRBJ2-1, with TRBD1 matching 8 bases. Germline CDR1 is SGDLS and CDR2 is YYNGEE. This CDR3 region has 15 residues. Here the CDR3 DNA reads TGTGCCAGCAGCCTGGGGGACAGGAGTTACAAAGAGCAGTTCTTC. It is translated as CASSLGDRSYKEQFF.

This clonotype has more than one count but fewer than ten. A much larger clonotype is one base distant, so this may be a read error. This beta chain was picked up by a library intended for alpha chains and is off target, so its count carries little meaning. V usage is TRBV7-2 and J usage is TRBJ2-1; TRBD2 might be the D (6 bases). This CDR3 comprises 11 residues. Germline V CDR1 and CDR2: SGHTA, FQGNSA. V shed 6 bases and J shed 7 bases, with 7 bases lying between them. The CDR3 reads CASSRGNEQFF. The CDR3 DNA reads as TGTGCCAGCAGTCGGGGGAATGAGCAGTTCTTC.

This clonotype is labeled as medium-sized. Little can be read into the size of this beta chain, an off-target read in a library designed for alpha chains. The rearrangement joins TRBV15 to TRBJ1-4; tentatively, D is TRBD1 (5 bases). Trimming left V 2 bases short and J 11 bases short, with 15 bases between. Germline values: CDR1 LNHNV, CDR2 YYDKDF (reference sequence). This CDR3 has 14 residues. CDR3 in amino acids: CATSRPSGQLKLFF. The DNA of the CDR3 is TGTGCCACCAGCAGACCGTCGGGGCAACTTAAACTGTTTTTT.

This clonotype was detected ten times or more. The size of this beta chain means little, since it is a stray read in a library made for alpha chains. The V call is TRBV28, the J call TRBJ2-7; 11 bases map to TRBD2. The CDR3 is 15 amino acids. Germline assignment: CDR1 MDHEN and CDR2 SYDVKM. J was trimmed by 3 bases and V by 7 bases; bases with no gene match: 8. The chain's CDR3 is CASTTTGLAVYEQYF. Written as DNA, the CDR3 is TGTGCCAGCACCACGACGGGACTAGCGGTCTACGAGCAGTACTTC.

Many counts were recorded for this clonotype. This beta chain came through as a stray read in a library set up for alpha chains, and its size says little. This sequence joins TRBV6-5 and TRBJ1-1; no clear D. This CDR3 is 14 amino acids long. CDR1 and CDR2 (germline): MNHEY, SVGAGI. V lost 6 bases to trimming and J lost 0 bases, with 11 bases between them. The DNA for the CDR3 is TGTGCCAGCAGAAGTGGGAGATTGAACACTGAAGCTTTCTTT. Residues: CASRSGRLNTEAFF.

This clonotype counts as medium-sized. Because the library targeted alpha chains, this beta chain is an off-target read whose size means little. This chain links TRBV4-2 with TRBJ1-5; D unresolved. V was shortened by 0 bases and J by 3 bases, with 9 bases between the two germline ends. The CDR3 consists of 15 residues. CDR1 and CDR2 from the germline V gene are LGHNA and YNFKEQ. CDR3: CASSQDLGNNQPQHF. The CDR3 coding sequence is TGTGCCAGCAGCCAAGATCTAGGGAACAATCAGCCCCAGCATTTT.

This clonotype was picked up many times. A library made for alpha chains picked up this beta chain off target, so its size means little. The V and J genes are TRBV7-9 and TRBJ2-7; TRBD1 agrees at 11 bases. The germline gives CDR1 SEHNR, CDR2 FQNEAQ (reference sequence). The CDR3 is made up of 15 amino acids. The J segment lost 4 bases and the V segment lost 3 bases, leaving 5 bases of the junction unmatched. The CDR3 DNA reads as TGTGCCAGCAGCTTTGGAGGACAGGGGGCATACGAGCAGTACTTC. Protein: CASSFGGQGAYEQYF.

This clonotype was counted at least ten times. A library prepared for alpha chains yielded this beta chain as an off-target read; its size is of little meaning. The chain joins TRBV18 to TRBJ2-3; the match to TRBD2 covers 12 bases. There are 16 residues in the CDR3. Germline CDR1 and CDR2: KGHSH and LQKENI. The ends lost 5 bases at V and 1 base at J; junction bases unmatched: 4. The CDR3 sequence: CASSSPSGGGTDTQYF. The CDR3 region has the DNA TGTGCCAGCTCATCCCCTAGCGGGGGGGGCACAGATACGCAGTATTTT.

At least ten counts were recorded for this clonotype. With the library built for alpha chains, this beta chain is off target and its frequency is not meaningful. The rearrangement links TRBV28 to TRBJ1-1; D not resolved. The CDR3 is made up of 15 amino acids. Germline V CDR1 and CDR2: MDHEN, SYDVKM. Between the trimmed V and J ends, which lost 8 bases and 6 bases, there was a span of 22 bases. The CDR3 loop reads CASASLTGRSAEAFF. Here the CDR3 DNA reads TGTGCCAGCGCATCCCTGACCGGGAGAAGCGCTGAAGCTTTCTTT.

This clonotype appeared many times. Because the library targeted alpha chains, this beta chain is an off-target read whose size means little. CDR3 bases: TGTGCCAGCAGCCCCCCACCCGGCACTGAAGCTTTCTTT. Translating it yields CASSPPPGTEAFF. V is TRBV3-1 and J is TRBJ1-1; D gene uncertain. The CDR3 has 13 amino acids. Trimming left V 4 bases short and J 4 bases short, with 10 bases between. Germline assignment: CDR1 LGHDT and CDR2 YNNKEL (reference sequence).

This clonotype was counted many times. This beta chain is a stray read from a library made for alpha chains; its abundance is not meaningful. This rearrangement joins TRBV6-6 to TRBJ1-1, with D perhaps matching TRBD1 (6 bases). V dropped 5 bases and J dropped 0 bases, with 13 bases sitting between them. The CDR3 runs to 15 residues. From germline, CDR1 is MNHNY and CDR2 SVGAGI (reference sequence). CDR3 bases: TGTGCCAGCAGTAAGGGGACACCCTTGAACACTGAAGCTTTCTTT. This codes for CASSKGTPLNTEAFF.

This clonotype occurred many times. The library was prepared for alpha chains; this beta chain is a stray read, so its frequency means little. This chain connects TRBV7-9 to TRBJ1-1; no clear D gene. Trimming removed 2 bases from V and 1 base from J, with 8 bases in between. There are 14 residues in the CDR3. Germline-derived CDR1 and CDR2 are SEHNR and FQNEAQ (reference sequence). This CDR3 reads CASSLLQKNTEAFF. CDR3 DNA sequence: TGTGCCAGCAGCTTACTTCAGAAGAACACTGAAGCTTTCTTT.

This clonotype has at least ten counts. Since it is a stray read in a library aimed at alpha chains, this beta chain has a size that is not meaningful. V usage is TRBV3-1 and J usage is TRBJ1-4, with D uncertain. Germline values: CDR1 LGHDT, CDR2 YNNKEL (reference sequence). This CDR3 contains 16 residues. V was clipped by 3 bases and J by 9 bases, with 20 bases between them. The CDR3 DNA reads as TGTGCCAGCAGCCATCAAGGTAATGGCGGTGGACAAAAACTGTTTTTT. This codes for CASSHQGNGGGQKLFF.

By share, this clonotype counts as medium-sized. This beta chain is an off-target read within a library intended for alpha chains, so its frequency means little. The rearrangement joins TRBV5-1 to TRBJ2-3; D gene unclear. V lost 0 bases to trimming and J lost 2 bases, with 7 bases between them. The germline V gene encodes CDR1 SGHRS and CDR2 YFSETQ. There are 14 residues in the CDR3. The CDR3 nucleotides are TGCGCCAGCAGCTTGGAACAGATCACAGATACGCAGTATTTT. This translates into CASSLEQITDTQYF.